The 21 T cell receptor beta chains given below trace back to one sample, sequenced in a study of shared clonotypes between healthy human individuals. The protocol was immunoSEQ multiplex PCR, while the TCRdb copy is restricted to in-frame clones and leaves out a portion. The data hold fewer than 400,000 clones, with 74% observed a single time. Sequencing was done on a sample of memory CD4+ T cells sorted from blood. Sample subset: CD45RA-negative fraction. The source is a young man in good health.

This chain uses TRBV29-1 with TRBJ2-7; a possible D gene is TRBD2 (5 bases). In germline, CDR1 is SQVTM, CDR2 ANQGSEA. Trimming cost V 0 bases and J 6 bases, with 15 bases left between them. The CDR3 loop spans 14 amino acids. The CDR3 nucleotides are TGCAGCGTTGAAGAGACGGAGGTCCCAGGCGAGCAGTACTTC. Its translation is CSVEETEVPGEQYF.

This chain links TRBV19 with TRBJ1-2; 7 nucleotides align to TRBD1. The CDR3 loop spans 11 amino acids. V gave up 8 bases and J gave up 8 bases; unmatched junction bases: 5. The V gene's germline CDR1 is LNHDA and CDR2 SQIVND (reference sequence). The chain's CDR3 is CASRWTGGYTF. CDR3 sequence (DNA): TGTGCCAGTCGCTGGACAGGAGGCTACACCTTC.

The V and J genes are TRBV7-2 and TRBJ2-7; TRBD2 matches at 14 bases. The trim removed 5 bases at V and 0 bases at J, leaving 12 bases unmatched. CDR3 size: 19 residues. CDR1 is SGHTA and CDR2 is FQGNSA in the germline V gene. The CDR3 loop reads CASSRPGLAGAQSSYEQYF. For the CDR3, the DNA is TGTGCCAGCAGCCGACCGGGACTAGCGGGAGCGCAAAGCTCCTACGAGCAGTACTTC.

The chain recombines TRBV5-1 with TRBJ2-2; D is uncertain. The length of the CDR3 is 15 residues. The germline CDR1 and CDR2 sequences are SGHRS and YFSETQ. V lost 4 bases, J lost 2 bases, and 12 bases lay in between. As DNA, the CDR3 is TGCGCCAGCAGCCCGGATAACGGTAACACCGGGGAGCTGTTTTTT. Translating gives CASSPDNGNTGELFF.

The chain joins TRBV5-1 to TRBJ2-7; 8 bases line up with TRBD1. The CDR3 spans 14 residues. Unmatched junction bases numbered 9, after V lost 7 bases and J lost 3 bases. Germline V CDR1 and CDR2: SGHRS, YFSETQ. The CDR3: CASSSGTGNYEQYF. The CDR3 nucleotides read TGCGCCAGCTCTTCCGGGACAGGCAACTACGAGCAGTACTTC.

The rearrangement links TRBV5-1 to TRBJ1-1; D perhaps matches TRBD1 (5 bases). Germline CDR1 and CDR2: SGHRS and YFSETQ. The V end lost 4 bases, the J end lost 1 base, and 11 bases lay between the germline ends. This CDR3 spans 14 amino acids. CDR3 in amino acids: CASSIGQPNTEAFF. For the CDR3, the DNA is TGCGCCAGCAGCATAGGACAACCGAACACTGAAGCTTTCTTT.

The rearrangement joins TRBV7-2 to TRBJ2-1; 8 positions match TRBD2. The germline gives CDR1 SGHTA, CDR2 FQGNSA. Germline trimming cut 5 bases from V and 9 bases from J; bases unmatched to any gene: 15. The CDR3 runs 16 residues. The CDR3, as DNA: TGTGCCAGCAGCCCACCCGGGACTAGGACCAGCAGTGAGCAGTTCTTC. Residues: CASSPPGTRTSSEQFF. The whole variable domain, filled in from reference TRBV7-2 and TRBJ2-1, reads GAGVSQSPSNKVTEKGKDVELRCDPISGHTALYWYRQSLGQGLEFLIYFQGNSAPDKSGLPSDRFSAERTGGSVSTLTIQRTQQEDSAVYLCASSPPGTRTSSEQFFGPGTRLTVL.

The gene calls are TRBV15 and TRBJ2-7; no firm D call. The CDR3 runs 12 residues. V was trimmed by 1 base and J by 6 bases, leaving 7 bases between them. Germline-derived CDR1 and CDR2 are LNHNV and YYDKDF (reference sequence). The CDR3 coding sequence is TGTGCCACCAGCAGAGCCCATCGCGAGCAGTACTTC. Translation: CATSRAHREQYF.

The chain joins TRBV6-1 to TRBJ1-4, with D possibly being TRBD1 (5 bases). The germline V gene has CDR1 MNHNS and CDR2 SASEGT. The CDR3 runs 13 residues. V dropped 6 bases and J dropped 5 bases, with 10 bases sitting between them. The CDR3 sequence: CASSGGINEKLFF. CDR3 coding DNA: TGTGCCAGCAGCGGGGGAATAAATGAAAAACTGTTTTTT.

A single count supports this clone. The chain is built from TRBV2 and TRBJ1-1; D is ambiguous. Trimming removed 6 bases from V and 4 bases from J, with 12 bases in between. The CDR3 loop spans 13 amino acids. Germline V gene data show CDR1 as SNHLY and CDR2 as FYNNEI. CDR3 protein: CASSERHGTEAFF. The CDR3 DNA is TGTGCCAGCAGCGAAAGGCACGGCACTGAAGCTTTCTTT.

The chain couples TRBV28 to TRBJ2-7; D is perhaps TRBD1 or TRBD2 (6 bases each). Trimming took 8 bases from V and 5 from J, leaving 16 bases between them. This CDR3 contains 13 residues. In germline, CDR1 is MDHEN, CDR2 SYDVKM. CDR3 sequence: CASRNKGGHEQYF. As DNA, the CDR3 is TGTGCCAGCCGCAATAAGGGGGGACACGAGCAGTACTTC.

The V gene is TRBV5-8, the J gene TRBJ1-4, with D perhaps matching TRBD1 (5 bases). There are 15 residues in the CDR3. Germline CDR1 reads SGHTS; CDR2 reads YDEGEE. The V gene lost 6 bases and the J gene lost 7 bases, with 19 bases spanning the gap. The CDR3 protein is CASTAGRNQVEKLFF. The CDR3 nucleotides are TGTGCCAGCACCGCAGGGAGAAACCAAGTTGAAAAACTGTTTTTT.

The chain joins TRBV6-1 to TRBJ2-2; D is undetermined. The length of the CDR3 is 14 residues. The V gene lost 1 base and the J gene lost 3 bases, with 6 bases spanning the gap. Germline assignment: CDR1 MNHNS and CDR2 SASEGT. For the CDR3, the DNA is TGTGCCAGCAGTGAAGGGGTCGACACCGGGGAGCTGTTTTTT. Protein product: CASSEGVDTGELFF.

The chain carries TRBV9 and TRBJ2-5; no clear D. The CDR3 totals 14 residues. CDR1 and CDR2 from the germline V gene are SGDLS and YYNGEE. Trimming shortened V by 4 bases and J by 0 bases, and 10 bases separated the two germline ends. In DNA, the CDR3 is TGTGCCAGCAGCCTTGGTGGGTACCAAGAGACCCAGTACTTC. Protein sequence: CASSLGGYQETQYF.

Points on this clone: A much larger clone differs by one base, so this may be a read error. At the DNA level, this CDR3 is encoded by other sequences in the same sample as well. V gene TRBV6-1 combines with J gene TRBJ2-7, with TRBD2 identical over 9 bases. The V segment lost 0 bases and the J segment 0 bases; nucleotides outside the gene matches: 0. Germline CDR1 MNHNS, CDR2 SASEGT. The CDR3 runs to 15 residues. CDR3 loop: CASSEALAGSYEQYF. The DNA for the CDR3 is TGTGCCAGCAGTGAAGCACTAGCGGGCTCCTACGAGCAGTACTTC.

The chain uses TRBV5-4 and TRBJ2-5; 11 positions match TRBD2. The end of the DNA is better explained by TRBJ2-7, so the J call may be wrong. In germline, CDR1 is SGHNT, CDR2 YYREEE (reference sequence). CDR3 size: 15 residues. DNA of the CDR3: TGTGCCAGCAGCCGGGGGACTAGCGGCACCTACGAGCAGTACTTC. Translated, it gives CASSRGTSGTYEQYF.

The chain recombines TRBV28 with TRBJ1-4, with 8 bases aligning to TRBD1. The junction had 5 bases not matched to a gene; V was cut back by 6 bases and J by 5 bases. The CDR3 is 14 amino acids. Per germline, CDR1 MDHEN and CDR2 SYDVKM. The CDR3 coding sequence is TGTGCCAGCAGGAAAACAGGGGGGAATGAAAAACTGTTTTTT. Residues: CASRKTGGNEKLFF. Together with reference TRBV28 and TRBJ1-4, the CDR3 gives the full variable domain: DVKVTQSSRYLVKRTGEKVFLECVQDMDHENMFWYRQDPGLGLRLIYFSYDVKMKEKGDIPEGYSVSREKKERFSLILESASTNQTSMYLCASRKTGGNEKLFFGSGTQLSVL.

The chain has TRBV9 and TRBJ2-2, with D possibly TRBD2 on 5 matching bases. This CDR3 is 13 amino acids long. V was shortened by 4 bases and J by 14 bases, with 18 bases between the two germline ends. Germline loops: CDR1 SGDLS, CDR2 YYNGEE. The chain's CDR3 is CASSFSGTLDLFF. The CDR3 bases are TGTGCCAGCAGCTTCAGCGGCACCCTAGACCTGTTTTTT.

The gene calls are TRBV20-1 and TRBJ2-7; D is uncertain. The CDR3 spans 11 residues. The germline V gene has CDR1 DFQATT and CDR2 SNEGSKA (reference sequence). V was pared by 0 bases and J by 10 bases, with 10 bases between. DNA of the CDR3: TGCAGTGCTAGAGATTGGCCTGTACAGTACTTC. Protein sequence: CSARDWPVQYF.

The rearrangement links TRBV27 to TRBJ2-3; D is perhaps TRBD1 (5 bases). CDR1 and CDR2 (germline): MNHEY, SMNVEV (reference sequence). Trimming cost V 6 bases and J 6 bases, with 13 bases left between them. The CDR3 contains 13 residues. Written as DNA, the CDR3 is TGTGCCAGCAGGCCATGGGGCTTTGATACGCAGTATTTT. It specifies CASRPWGFDTQYF.

This clone was seen a handful of times. J is TRBJ1-2 and V is TRBV7-3; a possible D gene is TRBD1 (6 bases). This CDR3 has 14 residues. CDR1 and CDR2 from the germline V gene are SGHTA and FQGTGA. V lost 0 bases to trimming and J lost 7 bases, with 12 bases between them. The DNA for the CDR3 is TGTGCCAGCAGCTTAACGGGGGCGCCCAGTGGCTACACCTTC. Its protein product is CASSLTGAPSGYTF.